A selection of T cell receptor beta chains follows, all from one sample in a study of OX40 agonist ivuxolimab in advanced cancers. Sequencing used immunoSEQ multiplex PCR; TCRdb keeps in-frame clones, though not all of them. The sample records 37,000 or so clones, 87% being singletons. Sequencing used CD4+ or CD8+ T cells sorted from blood, obtained in a trial of the OX40 agonist ivuxolimab. The source is an adult with an advanced solid tumor such as melanoma, head and neck, liver or kidney cancer. Both conserved end residues are part of each CDR3.

j_call v_call cdr3_length cdr3_aa
TRBJ2-3 TRBV11-1 15 CASSRTGTGADTQYF
TRBJ1-2 TRBV10-2 16 CASSESEQDTTYGYTF
TRBJ1-5 TRBV4-1 14 CASSQGQSNQPQHF
TRBJ2-7 TRBV7-6 15 CASSLGEGGVYEQYF
TRBJ2-7 TRBV9 15 CASSGGDRGYYEQYF
TRBJ2-2 TRBV6-4 13 CASSDKNTGELFF
TRBJ2-1 TRBV4-2 16 CASSQEEGGGAPEQFF
TRBJ1-2 TRBV10-3 14 CAISDRELGYGYTF
TRBJ1-4 TRBV30 16 CAWSPVIQPTNEKLFF
TRBJ1-2 TRBV2 14 CASSERQGFDGYTF
TRBJ1-2 TRBV18 16 CASSRRRDSDYYGYTF
TRBJ2-1 TRBV29-1 16 CSVQHFRDRGTDEQFF
TRBJ1-2 TRBV27 12 CASSLHGDGYTF
TRBJ1-1 TRBV7-9 14 CASSLVQGTTEAFF
TRBJ1-1 TRBV5-4 13 CASSPDMNTEAFF
TRBJ1-2 TRBV18 15 CASSPPIGGGYGYTF
TRBJ1-4 TRBV18 18 CASSPERDSLATNEKLFF
TRBJ2-1 TRBV5-1 19 CASSLDATSGGYSYNEQFF
TRBJ1-2 TRBV6-4 9 CARGNGYTF
TRBJ1-1 TRBV2 14 CASSALAGDTEAFF
TRBJ2-1 TRBV4-1 16 CASSEGLAGALNEQFF
TRBJ1-5 TRBV5-4 15 CASSLGQGLGQPQHF
TRBJ2-3 TRBV4-3 17 CASSQEGLAGGSDTQYF
TRBJ1-1 TRBV10-3 14 CAISRDGGNTEAFF
TRBJ2-4 TRBV27 15 CASSRNTVAKNIQYF
TRBJ1-4 TRBV27 17 CASSLSEGQRGREKLFF
TRBJ1-3 TRBV2 15 CASSVGPRAGNTIYF